This T cell receptor (beta chain) was observed in a study of T cells in tuberculosis. Study observations and caveats: The TCR-beta difference was not significant; alpha differences partly reflected length.

Data came from immunoSEQ multiplex PCR; TCRdb stores just in-frame clones and leaves some out. Among 35,000 to 40,000 clones listed, 85% to 95% were seen once. With regard to this clone: No antigen is known for it.

Each clinical donor contributed on average around 110,000 T cells from unsorted cryopreserved PBMC. Sample: PBMCs. The receptor's source is a donor between 10 and 35 years old with latent tuberculosis or without tuberculosis infection. Some clones in this sample may be carry-over from other donors' samples.

The CDR3 nucleotides are TGTGCCAGTAGTATAACAGGGGGGAACACCGGGGAGCTGTTTTTT. It codes for CASSITGGNTGELFF. J is TRBJ2-2 and V is TRBV19; 8 nucleotides match TRBD1. CDR3 length equals 15 residues. In germline, CDR1 is LNHDA, CDR2 SQIVND (reference sequence). V gave up 2 bases and J gave up 1 base; unmatched junction bases: 0.